This T cell receptor beta chain was found in a study of OX40 agonist ivuxolimab in advanced cancers. Study in general: Those treated in dose escalation had hepatocellular carcinoma, melanoma, renal cell cancer or head and neck cancer.

Per germline, CDR1 LNHNV and CDR2 YYDKDF (reference sequence). The CDR3 spans 16 residues. V dropped 0 bases and J dropped 2 bases, with 12 bases sitting between them. Clones were sequenced by immunoSEQ multiplex PCR, and TCRdb holds only the in-frame ones, with some missing. This sample has approximately 94,000 clones, with around nine tenths found just once. The sequencing here drew on CD4+ or CD8+ T cells sorted from blood, taken in a trial of the OX40 agonist ivuxolimab. The receptor was derived from an adult with an advanced solid tumor such as melanoma, head and neck, liver or kidney cancer. V gene TRBV15 combines with J gene TRBJ2-3, with D possibly matching TRBD1 (5 bases). For the CDR3, the DNA is TGTGCCACCAGCAGAGATCAAGGGGCAAACACAGATACGCAGTATTTT. The encoded protein is CATSRDQGANTDTQYF. The full variable domain, its missing parts supplied by reference TRBV15 and TRBJ2-3, is DAMVIQNPRYQVTQFGKPVTLSCSQTLNHNVMYWYQQKSSQAPKLLFHYYDKDFNNEADTPDNFQSRRPNTSFCFLDIRSPGLGDTAMYLCATSRDQGANTDTQYFGPGTRLTVL.